The 8 T cell receptor beta chains given below trace back to one sample, sequenced in a study of blood T cell repertoires in COVID-19. Clones were read by immunoSEQ multiplex PCR, and TCRdb kept only the in-frame ones, dropping some. The table has about 88,000 clones, 90% seen once. The sample taken for sequencing was peripheral blood. These receptors were taken from a man in his 60s with acute or convalescent COVID-19.

This chain links TRBV4-2 with TRBJ2-2; D perhaps matches TRBD1 (5 bases). Germline values: CDR1 LGHNA, CDR2 YNFKEQ. The V end was cut by 4 bases, the J end by 1 base, with 10 bases between. CDR3 length: 15 residues. The CDR3 bases are TGTGCCAGCAGCCCACATACAGGGAACACCGGGGAGCTGTTTTTT. Encoded protein: CASSPHTGNTGELFF.

J is TRBJ2-7 and V is TRBV7-9; 9 bases line up with TRBD1. Germline CDR1 reads SEHNR; CDR2 reads FQNEAQ (reference sequence). This CDR3 has 12 residues. V trimming: 1 base; J trimming: 12 bases; junction bases outside the gene matches: 4. CDR3 in amino acids: CASSLGGTGWYF. The DNA for the CDR3 is TGTGCCAGCAGCTTAGGCGGGACAGGGTGGTACTTC.

This chain joins TRBV7-2 and TRBJ2-7; 10 bases are shared with TRBD2. CDR3 length: 15 residues. J was trimmed by 1 base and V by 5 bases; bases with no gene match: 5. Germline V gene lookup returns CDR1 SGHTA and CDR2 FQGNSA. In DNA, the CDR3 is TGTGCCAGCAGCCAACAAGCGGGAGGGTCCTACGAGCAGTACTTC. As protein: CASSQQAGGSYEQYF. Together with reference TRBV7-2 and TRBJ2-7, the CDR3 gives the full variable domain: GAGVSQSPSNKVTEKGKDVELRCDPISGHTALYWYRQSLGQGLEFLIYFQGNSAPDKSGLPSDRFSAERTGGSVSTLTIQRTQQEDSAVYLCASSQQAGGSYEQYFGPGTRLTVT.

The chain combines TRBV27 with TRBJ1-4; 7 bases are shared with TRBD1. The ends lost 5 bases at V and 7 bases at J; junction bases unmatched: 10. This CDR3 has 15 amino acids. Germline V gene lookup returns CDR1 MNHEY and CDR2 SMNVEV (reference sequence). The CDR3, as DNA: TGTGCCAGCAGTCCTCACAGGGGTGTAGGTGAAAAACTGTTTTTT. It specifies CASSPHRGVGEKLFF. The full variable domain, in which reference TRBV27 and TRBJ1-4 provide the parts outside the CDR3, is EAQVTQNPRYLITVTGKKLTVTCSQNMNHEYMSWYRQDPGLGLRQIYYSMNVEVTDKGDVPEGYKVSRKEKRNFPLILESPSPNQTSLYFCASSPHRGVGEKLFFGSGTQLSVL.

The rearrangement links TRBV11-3 to TRBJ1-4, with 10 bases lining up with TRBD1. The germline CDR1 and CDR2 sequences are SGHNT and YENEEA. The length of the CDR3 is 14 residues. V lost 8 bases, J lost 8 bases, and 8 bases stayed unmatched. The CDR3 spells CASGFGTGDEKLFF. CDR3 DNA: TGTGCCAGCGGGTTCGGGACAGGGGACGAAAAACTGTTTTTT.

The V and J genes are TRBV6-4 and TRBJ2-2, with 7 bases aligning to TRBD2. Germline trimming cut 3 bases from V and 5 bases from J; bases unmatched to any gene: 6. The length of the CDR3 is 15 residues. Germline V CDR1 and CDR2: MRHNA, SNTAGT. The CDR3 spells CASSETSDQTGELFF. DNA of the CDR3: TGTGCCAGCAGTGAAACTAGCGATCAAACCGGGGAGCTGTTTTTT.

The gene calls are TRBV24-1 and TRBJ2-1, with a possible D match to TRBD2 (5 bases). The germline CDR1 and CDR2 sequences are KGHDR and SFDVKD. V shed 5 bases and J shed 8 bases, with 15 bases lying between them. This CDR3 spans 14 amino acids. The CDR3 region is CATSGPTDGDEQFF. The CDR3 DNA reads TGTGCCACCAGTGGCCCAACCGACGGGGATGAGCAGTTCTTC.

The rearrangement uses TRBV5-1 and TRBJ1-2; 11 nucleotides line up with TRBD1. The length of the CDR3 is 14 residues. V lost 5 bases and J lost 6; bases outside the gene matches: 6. The germline V gene has CDR1 SGHRS and CDR2 YFSETQ. The CDR3 sequence: CASRLDRGHDGYTF. The CDR3 nucleotides read TGCGCCAGCAGACTGGACAGGGGGCATGATGGCTACACCTTC.